Each of the 22 T cell receptor beta chains below was sequenced from the same sample in a study of OX40 agonist ivuxolimab in advanced cancers. Using immunoSEQ multiplex PCR, the repertoire was profiled, and TCRdb retains in-frame clones only, with some absent. The data hold tens of thousands of clones, with 88% observed a single time. This specimen consisted of CD4+ or CD8+ T cells sorted from blood, obtained in a trial of the OX40 agonist ivuxolimab. Receptor source: an adult with an advanced solid tumor such as melanoma, head and neck, liver or kidney cancer.

CDR3 nucleotides: TGTGCCTGGAGTGTTGGGGGATTTTACCACGGGGACAGGAGACAAGAGCAGTACTTC. It specifies CAWSVGGFYHGDRRQEQYF. The rearrangement uses TRBV30 and TRBJ2-7, with TRBD1 identical over 8 bases. Losses at the gene ends were 0 bases for V and 7 bases for J; bases not matched to a gene: 23. This CDR3 has 19 amino acids. In germline, CDR1 is GTSNPN, CDR2 SVGIG (reference sequence).

A few counts support this clone. The chain is built from TRBV30 and TRBJ1-1; D not resolved. The V end was cut by 2 bases, the J end by 5 bases, with 3 bases between. The CDR3 covers 10 residues. Germline CDR1 GTSNPN, CDR2 SVGIG (reference sequence). Here the CDR3 DNA reads TGTGCCTGGAGTCGGACTGAAGCTTTCTTT. It translates to CAWSRTEAFF.

The chain carries TRBV7-2 and TRBJ2-2; TRBD1 aligns across 9 bases. The CDR3 is 16 residues long. V gave up 5 bases and J gave up 0 bases; unmatched junction bases: 4. CDR1 SGHTA and CDR2 FQGNSA come from the germline V gene. The CDR3 region has the DNA TGTGCCAGCAGCACCCGACAGGGGGCGAACACCGGGGAGCTGTTTTTT. Translation gives CASSTRQGANTGELFF.

The chain couples TRBV7-6 to TRBJ2-7, with D maybe TRBD1 (5 bases). The CDR3 is made up of 16 amino acids. Germline CDR1 and CDR2: SGHVS and FNYEAQ. The V end was cut by 5 bases, the J end by 3 bases, with 20 bases between. Here the CDR3 DNA reads TGTGCCAGCAGCCCCGGAAGTCTTAGGGGTAACTACGAGCAGTACTTC. It specifies CASSPGSLRGNYEQYF.

As regards this clone: Given the absence of the conserved phenylalanine or tryptophan at the CDR3 end, a read error is likely. The chain combines TRBV2 with TRBJ1-2; no firm D call. This CDR3 is 12 amino acids long. V dropped 7 bases and J dropped 8 bases, with 14 bases sitting between them. Germline loops: CDR1 SNHLY, CDR2 FYNNEI. The CDR3 sequence is CASISGLTGYTL. CDR3 DNA: TGTGCCAGCATTTCTGGACTTACCGGCTACACCCTC.

The J gene is TRBJ2-1, the V gene TRBV19; TRBD2 matches at 9 bases. CDR1 LNHDA and CDR2 SQIVND come from the germline V gene (reference sequence). The CDR3 contains 15 residues. The J segment lost 0 bases and the V segment lost 5 bases, leaving 2 bases of the junction unmatched. The CDR3 sequence is CASSLAGDSYNEQFF. The CDR3 nucleotides read TGTGCCAGTAGTTTAGCGGGGGACTCCTACAATGAGCAGTTCTTC.

The J gene is TRBJ1-4, the V gene TRBV5-1; D may be TRBD1 (6 bases). The CDR3 is 16 amino acids. Germline CDR1 SGHRS, CDR2 YFSETQ. Trimming left V 0 bases short and J 2 bases short, with 11 bases between. The CDR3 DNA reads as TGCGCCAGCAGCTTGGCGGGGGGCTCCACTAATGAAAAACTGTTTTTT. It yields the protein CASSLAGGSTNEKLFF.

The chain couples TRBV4-1 to TRBJ1-1; 8 positions match TRBD1. The CDR3 spans 15 residues. The J segment lost 2 bases and the V segment lost 5 bases, leaving 7 bases of the junction unmatched. Germline CDR1 is MGHRA and CDR2 is YSYEKL. Here the CDR3 DNA reads TGCGCCAGCAGCGGCCCGACAGGGGATAACACTGAAGCTTTCTTT. Its protein product is CASSGPTGDNTEAFF.

Remarks on this clone: The junction differs from germline at one of its ends, possibly a read error. The chain combines TRBV30 with TRBJ2-3; 10 nucleotides align to TRBD2. This CDR3 has 14 residues. In germline, CDR1 is GTSNPN, CDR2 SVGIG (reference sequence). CDR3 amino acids: CARSGGVSTDTQYF. In DNA, the CDR3 is TGTGCCCGGAGCGGGGGGGTAAGCACAGATACGCAGTATTTT.

The chain has TRBV5-6 and TRBJ2-5, with D unclear. The CDR3 runs to 14 residues. Germline V CDR1 and CDR2: SGHDT, YYEEEE. V lost 0 bases, J lost 1 base, and 7 bases lay in between. The CDR3 protein is CASSLVAIQETQYF. The DNA of the CDR3 is TGTGCCAGCAGCTTGGTAGCCATCCAAGAGACCCAGTACTTC.

This clone turned up a few times. The chain uses TRBV27 and TRBJ1-2; D is uncertain. CDR3 length: 14 amino acids. Germline V lookup: CDR1 MNHEY, CDR2 SMNVEV (reference sequence). The V and J ends lost 0 bases and 2 bases respectively, with 7 bases between them. For the CDR3, the DNA is TGTGCCAGCAGTTTATCGGCCTTAAACTATGGCTACACCTTC. Amino acid sequence: CASSLSALNYGYTF.

This clone appeared a single time. The rearrangement joins TRBV5-6 to TRBJ2-7, with D unresolved. CDR1 is SGHDT and CDR2 is YYEEEE in the germline V gene. Trimming took 4 bases from V and 2 from J, leaving 13 bases between them. There are 14 residues in the CDR3. CDR3 bases: TGTGCCAGCAGCGAAGACACCTCTCCCTACGAGCAGTACTTC. Its protein product is CASSEDTSPYEQYF.

This rearrangement joins TRBV6-5 to TRBJ2-7; maybe TRBD2 (5 bases). The ends were cut back, 0 bases at V and 5 bases at J, with 8 bases in the middle. The CDR3 contains 13 residues. From germline, CDR1 is MNHEY and CDR2 SVGAGI. As DNA, the CDR3 is TGTGCCAGCAGTTACTCGAACGGGAACGAGCAGTACTTC. It codes for CASSYSNGNEQYF.

This clone has a count of ten or more. V and J are TRBV7-9 and TRBJ2-7; perhaps D is TRBD1 or TRBD2 (6 bases each). CDR3 size: 14 residues. Germline V gene lookup returns CDR1 SEHNR and CDR2 FQNEAQ (reference sequence). V was clipped by 1 base and J by 2 bases, with 9 bases between them. The CDR3 reads CASSLGGATYEQYF. The DNA of the CDR3 is TGTGCCAGCAGCTTAGGGGGGGCAACCTACGAGCAGTACTTC. The full variable domain, its missing parts supplied by reference TRBV7-9 and TRBJ2-7, is DTGVSQNPRHKITKRGQNVTFRCDPISEHNRLYWYRQTLGQGPEFLTYFQNEAQLEKSRLLSDRFSAERPKGSFSTLEIQRTEQGDSAMYLCASSLGGATYEQYFGPGTRLTVT.

The V call is TRBV10-3, the J call TRBJ1-4, with 10 bases identical to TRBD1. This CDR3 is 17 amino acids long. Trimming removed 0 bases from V and 5 bases from J; junction bases left unmatched: 6. Germline CDR1 is ENHRY and CDR2 is SYGVKD. CDR3 in DNA: TGTGCCATCAGTGAGTCAGGGACAGGGGAAGGAAATGAAAAACTGTTTTTT. It translates to CAISESGTGEGNEKLFF.

The table lists this clone with a count of one. The rearrangement uses TRBV6-6 and TRBJ2-7; possible D gene TRBD1, 6 bases. In germline, CDR1 is MNHNY, CDR2 SVGAGI (reference sequence). V lost 1 base and J 0 bases, leaving 13 bases between the germline ends. The CDR3 is 16 residues long. CDR3 nucleotides: TGTGCCAGCAGTTACTGGGGGCCAGACCCCTCCTACGAGCAGTACTTC. Translating it yields CASSYWGPDPSYEQYF.

The chain links TRBV7-9 to TRBJ2-5; TRBD2 agrees at 10 bases. The V and J ends lost 2 bases and 4 bases, in that order; junction bases with no gene match: 4. The CDR3 consists of 15 residues. Looked up from germline, CDR1 is SEHNR and CDR2 is FQNEAQ (reference sequence). The DNA of the CDR3 is TGTGCCAGCAGCTTAAGCACTAGCGGGGCAGAGACCCAGTACTTC. It is translated as CASSLSTSGAETQYF.

This clone appeared once. The chain joins TRBV27 to TRBJ1-4, with D uncertain. Trimming pared 5 bases from V and 7 bases from J, leaving 20 bases between. The CDR3 contains 16 residues. Germline V gives CDR1 MNHEY, CDR2 SMNVEV (reference sequence). CDR3 region: CASSPLLRTLGEKLFF. The CDR3 bases are TGTGCCAGCAGTCCTCTCCTTAGGACCTTAGGTGAAAAACTGTTTTTT.

This chain connects TRBV29-1 to TRBJ2-4; 7 bases match TRBD2. In germline, CDR1 is SQVTM, CDR2 ANQGSEA. Trimming took 7 bases from V and 3 from J; bases not matched to a gene: 6. The CDR3 loop spans 13 amino acids. CDR3 coding DNA: TGCAGCGCAACGGGGGGAGACAAAAACATTCAGTACTTC. It encodes CSATGGDKNIQYF.

V gene TRBV10-3 combines with J gene TRBJ1-2; weak D call: TRBD1 (6 bases). Germline V gives CDR1 ENHRY, CDR2 SYGVKD. Trimming took off 4 bases at V and 11 bases at J, with 14 bases between the two ends. This CDR3 comprises 12 residues. CDR3 nucleotide sequence: TGTGCCATCAGTGTTGGGACACCGGATTACACCTTC. Translated, it gives CAISVGTPDYTF.

The chain carries TRBV6-5 and TRBJ2-3; the D is unclear. Trimming removed 0 bases at V and 2 bases at J, with 3 bases between. CDR1 MNHEY and CDR2 SVGAGI come from the germline V gene. The CDR3 length is 13 residues. CDR3 loop: CASSYSTTDTQYF. The CDR3 nucleotides are TGTGCCAGCAGTTACTCGACCACAGATACGCAGTATTTT.

This CDR3 reads CASSQSGGTAYGYTF. CDR3 DNA: TGTGCCAGCAGCCAATCTGGAGGGACAGCCTATGGCTACACCTTC. This chain connects TRBV16 to TRBJ1-2; 7 nucleotides match TRBD1. The junction had 5 bases not matched to a gene; V was cut back by 0 bases and J by 4 bases. From germline, CDR1 is KGHSY and CDR2 FQNENV. The CDR3 contains 15 residues.